A single T cell receptor beta chain is shown here with its context. The data were taken from a study of tumour-infiltrating T cells in Burkitt lymphoma. Study at large: Survival, overall and progression-free, tracked with productive clonality.

Repertoires were generated with immunoSEQ multiplex PCR, while TCRdb's copy carries only in-frame clones and drops some. The sample carries 2,000 to 2,500 clones, 72% recorded once. Sequenced sample: tumor tissue. The receptor comes from a human donor with diffuse large B-cell lymphoma.

This chain's CDR3 is CASSELALTVQETQYF. Here the CDR3 DNA reads TGTGCCAGCAGCGAACTAGCCCTCACAGTCCAAGAGACCCAGTACTTC. The chain employs TRBV2 and TRBJ2-5, with D possibly TRBD2 on 6 matching bases. This CDR3 comprises 16 residues. Germline CDR1 SNHLY, CDR2 FYNNEI. Deletions cut 6 bases from V and 1 base from J, with 18 bases between.